The 25 T cell receptor beta chains presented below share a single source sample, sequenced in a study of cytomegalovirus exposure and HLA in healthy donors. In the PCR, 60 Vbeta and 13 Jbeta primers were used. Assay used: immunoSEQ multiplex PCR; TCRdb lists only in-frame clones, some missing. The sample holds about 160,000 clones, approximately 88% seen once. Input material: PBMCs. All receptors derive from a woman between 18 and 30 years old in good health and CMV-seronegative.

Ten or more counts support this clone. The chain has TRBV6-1 and TRBJ2-7, with 11 bases fitting TRBD2. CDR1 MNHNS and CDR2 SASEGT come from the germline V gene. V was clipped by 1 base and J by 3 bases; unmatched bases: 2. The CDR3 extends over 15 amino acids. The CDR3 DNA reads TGTGCCAGCAGTGAAGATCTAGCGGGGGGCTACGAGCAGTACTTC. As protein: CASSEDLAGGYEQYF.

The chain recombines TRBV11-3 with TRBJ1-1; D may be TRBD1 (5 bases). The CDR3 spans 11 residues. Germline values: CDR1 SGHNT, CDR2 YENEEA. V lost 0 bases and J lost 10, with 6 bases in between. The CDR3 spells CASSLDQGAFF. The DNA for the CDR3 is TGTGCCAGCAGCTTAGACCAGGGAGCTTTCTTT.

The gene calls are TRBV28 and TRBJ1-1, with 11 bases fitting TRBD1. Germline-derived CDR1 and CDR2 are MDHEN and SYDVKM. V was pared by 5 bases and J by 5 bases, with 7 bases of the junction left unmatched. This CDR3 contains 15 residues. The chain's CDR3 is CASSRRDRGRTEAFF. DNA for the CDR3: TGTGCCAGCAGTAGGCGGGACAGGGGGAGGACTGAAGCTTTCTTT.

The chain has TRBV6-5 and TRBJ1-1; unclear D gene. Trimming removed 5 bases at V and 2 bases at J, with 6 bases between. In germline, CDR1 is MNHEY, CDR2 SVGAGI. The CDR3 loop spans 12 amino acids. The CDR3 DNA is TGTGCCAGCAGTAACAGTAACACTGAAGCTTTCTTT. Protein: CASSNSNTEAFF.

On this clone itself: This same CDR3 is encoded by further DNA sequences in the sample. The J gene is TRBJ1-6, the V gene TRBV5-1; 7 bases match TRBD1. Germline-derived CDR1 and CDR2 are SGHRS and YFSETQ. This CDR3 has 14 residues. The J segment lost 7 bases and the V segment lost 0 bases, leaving 1 base of the junction unmatched. CDR3 coding DNA: TGCGCCAGCAGCTTGGGGACAGGCAATTCACCCCTCCACTTT. Its translation is CASSLGTGNSPLHF.

This sequence joins TRBV9 and TRBJ1-2, with 8 bases aligning to TRBD1. The CDR3 is 14 residues long. V dropped 6 bases and J dropped 4; count of bases not matched to a gene: 8. Germline CDR1 and CDR2: SGDLS and YYNGEE. CDR3 nucleotides: TGTGCCAGCACCTCGGGACAGGACCTCTATGGCTACACCTTC. Protein: CASTSGQDLYGYTF. The whole variable domain, remainder taken from reference TRBV9 and TRBJ1-2, is DSGVTQTPKHLITATGQRVTLRCSPRSGDLSVYWYQQSLDQGLQFLIQYYNGEERAKGNILERFSAQQFPDLHSELNLSSLELGDSALYFCASTSGQDLYGYTFGSGTRLTVV.

The rearrangement uses TRBV7-6 and TRBJ2-6; D remains unclear. This CDR3 has 15 amino acids. V shed 4 bases and J shed 0 bases, with 7 bases lying between them. The germline CDR1 and CDR2 sequences are SGHVS and FNYEAQ. The CDR3 here is CASSSPPSGANVLTF. CDR3 sequence (DNA): TGTGCCAGCAGCTCCCCTCCCTCTGGGGCCAACGTCCTGACTTTC.

The chain is built from TRBV28 and TRBJ1-6; a possible D gene is TRBD1 (5 bases). Between the trimmed V and J ends, which lost 11 bases and 9 bases, there was a span of 17 bases. Germline V gene data show CDR1 as MDHEN and CDR2 as SYDVKM. This CDR3 region has 13 residues. CDR3 region: CAGRDLPGSPLHF. CDR3 sequence (DNA): TGTGCCGGGAGGGACCTACCTGGTTCACCCCTCCACTTT.

The gene calls are TRBV29-1 and TRBJ2-7, with no clear D. Trimming removed 3 bases at V and 2 bases at J, with 11 bases between. This CDR3 has 13 residues. Looked up from germline, CDR1 is SQVTM and CDR2 is ANQGSEA. The CDR3 coding sequence is TGCAGCGTTGACGGGTACGGAACCTACGAGCAGTACTTC. Its translation: CSVDGYGTYEQYF.

Details on this clone: A much bigger clone sits one base away, suggesting this may be a read error. J is TRBJ1-1 and V is TRBV7-6; TRBD1 matches 8 bases. The CDR3 has 17 residues. Germline V lookup: CDR1 SGHVS, CDR2 FNYEAQ. For the CDR3, the DNA is TGTTCCAGCAGCTTAGCAGACAGGGGTTATGCGAACACTGAAGCTTTCTTT. Residues: CSSSLADRGYANTEAFF.

V gene TRBV7-9 combines with J gene TRBJ2-3; the D gene is possibly TRBD2 (6 bases). CDR1 is SEHNR, CDR2 FQNEAQ, per germline (reference sequence). V gave up 3 bases and J gave up 6 bases, with 13 bases separating them. The CDR3 is 14 amino acids. CDR3 in DNA: TGTGCCAGCAGCTTTCTATTGGAGGGGGATACGCAGTATTTT. Translation: CASSFLLEGDTQYF.

This chain uses TRBV10-2 with TRBJ2-5, with a possible D match to TRBD2 (7 bases). The V end lost 2 bases, the J end lost 4 bases, and 8 bases lay between the germline ends. Germline CDR1 and CDR2: WSHSY and SAAADI. The CDR3 has 13 residues. The CDR3 DNA reads TGCGCCAGCAGTGAGGCGGGGGCAGAGACCCAGTACTTC. Its protein product is CASSEAGAETQYF.

J is TRBJ1-1 and V is TRBV4-2; D gene ambiguous. V was clipped by 3 bases and J by 2 bases, with 10 bases between them. Germline-derived CDR1 and CDR2 are LGHNA and YNFKEQ. This CDR3 contains 14 residues. The DNA for the CDR3 is TGTGCCAGCAGCCAGGGGAGTTTAAACACTGAAGCTTTCTTT. Protein sequence: CASSQGSLNTEAFF.

This rearrangement joins TRBV18 to TRBJ2-3; 11 bases fit TRBD2. The CDR3 has 16 residues. V was clipped by 3 bases and J by 0 bases; unmatched bases: 2. Germline V lookup: CDR1 KGHSH, CDR2 LQKENI. In DNA, the CDR3 is TGTGCCAGCTCACCGACTAGCGGGGTGAGCACAGATACGCAGTATTTT. As protein: CASSPTSGVSTDTQYF.

The V and J genes are TRBV7-2 and TRBJ2-1, with D tentatively TRBD1 (6 bases). V lost 7 bases and J 4 bases, leaving 11 bases between the germline ends. Germline V gene lookup returns CDR1 SGHTA and CDR2 FQGNSA. The CDR3 has 13 residues. The CDR3 sequence: CASKQGPYNEQFF. The CDR3, as DNA: TGTGCCAGCAAACAGGGACCTTACAATGAGCAGTTCTTC.

The chain uses TRBV9 and TRBJ1-2; 7 nucleotides line up with TRBD1. V shed 0 bases, J shed 4 bases, and the junction held 6 bases outside the gene matches. The germline CDR1 and CDR2 sequences are SGDLS and YYNGEE. The CDR3 contains 15 residues. The CDR3 region is CASSVVQQGTYGYTF. In DNA, the CDR3 is TGTGCCAGCAGCGTAGTTCAACAGGGGACCTATGGCTACACCTTC.

The chain combines TRBV5-6 with TRBJ1-1; D is undetermined. Trimming pared 0 bases from V and 2 bases from J, leaving 8 bases between. This CDR3 comprises 14 residues. The germline V gene encodes CDR1 SGHDT and CDR2 YYEEEE. The chain's CDR3 is CASSLDARNTEAFF. DNA for the CDR3: TGTGCCAGCAGCTTGGACGCTAGAAACACTGAAGCTTTCTTT.

The DNA of the CDR3 is TGTGCCAGCAGCTTTGGGACAGTCGGGGCACCCCTCCACTTT. Amino acid sequence: CASSFGTVGAPLHF. The genes are TRBV5-4 and TRBJ1-6, with 7 bases lining up with TRBD1. V was pared by 2 bases and J by 11 bases, with 7 bases of the junction left unmatched. This CDR3 spans 14 amino acids. Germline CDR1 is SGHNT and CDR2 is YYREEE (reference sequence).

This clone appeared a few times. This sequence joins TRBV7-9 and TRBJ1-6, with a tentative D call TRBD1 (6 bases). Germline V gives CDR1 SEHNR, CDR2 FQNEAQ (reference sequence). V was cut by 5 bases and J by 4 bases, with 9 bases left in between. This CDR3 is 14 amino acids long. The DNA for the CDR3 is TGTGCCAGCAGCCAACAGGGATATAATTCACCCCTCCACTTT. Its protein is CASSQQGYNSPLHF.

V and J are TRBV4-2 and TRBJ2-5, with TRBD2 identical over 12 bases. Trimming at V came to 4 bases and at J to 5 bases, leaving 5 bases not matched to a gene. This CDR3 has 15 residues. Per the germline V gene, CDR1 is LGHNA and CDR2 is YNFKEQ. Here the CDR3 DNA reads TGTGCCAGCAGCCCGCTAGCGGGGGGGGTGGAGACCCAGTACTTC. It specifies CASSPLAGGVETQYF.

In DNA form, the CDR3 reads TGCGCCAGCAGCCCCCGTTCAGATACGCAGTATTTT. It encodes CASSPRSDTQYF. This rearrangement joins TRBV5-1 to TRBJ2-3; D is unclear. Trimming shortened V by 4 bases and J by 4 bases, and 7 bases separated the two germline ends. Per germline, CDR1 SGHRS and CDR2 YFSETQ. CDR3 length equals 12 residues.

This chain links TRBV18 with TRBJ2-2, with a possible D match to TRBD1 (5 bases). The V gene lost 1 base and the J gene lost 6 bases, with 12 bases spanning the gap. Germline assignment: CDR1 KGHSH and CDR2 LQKENI. The CDR3 has 15 residues. The CDR3 sequence: CASSPQTRTSGELFF. CDR3 sequence (DNA): TGTGCCAGCTCACCACAGACAAGGACATCCGGGGAGCTGTTTTTT.

V is TRBV19 and J is TRBJ1-5; 9 positions match TRBD1. The CDR3 has 17 residues. The germline CDR1 and CDR2 sequences are LNHDA and SQIVND (reference sequence). Unmatched junction bases numbered 15, after V lost 3 bases and J lost 9 bases. The CDR3 DNA reads as TGTGCCAGTAGTATTTTACCGGGACAGGGTTTCGCGAGGCCCCAGCATTTT. This sequence encodes CASSILPGQGFARPQHF.

The chain links TRBV28 to TRBJ1-2; no clear D gene. This CDR3 has 14 residues. CDR1 and CDR2 from the germline V gene are MDHEN and SYDVKM. V lost 6 bases and J lost 4, with 15 bases in between. CDR3 loop: CASSSGPPFYGYTF. The CDR3 DNA follows: TGTGCCAGCAGCTCAGGCCCCCCCTTCTATGGCTACACCTTC.

This clone appeared a single time. This sequence joins TRBV11-2 and TRBJ2-1, with 9 bases that match TRBD2. The CDR3 covers 17 residues. Germline loops: CDR1 SGHAT, CDR2 FQNNGV. V lost 1 base, J lost 6 bases, and 10 bases stayed unmatched. The CDR3 DNA is TGTGCCAGCAGCTTAGCGGGGGGAAGCGGGGGGTTCAATGAGCAGTTCTTC. Protein sequence: CASSLAGGSGGFNEQFF.